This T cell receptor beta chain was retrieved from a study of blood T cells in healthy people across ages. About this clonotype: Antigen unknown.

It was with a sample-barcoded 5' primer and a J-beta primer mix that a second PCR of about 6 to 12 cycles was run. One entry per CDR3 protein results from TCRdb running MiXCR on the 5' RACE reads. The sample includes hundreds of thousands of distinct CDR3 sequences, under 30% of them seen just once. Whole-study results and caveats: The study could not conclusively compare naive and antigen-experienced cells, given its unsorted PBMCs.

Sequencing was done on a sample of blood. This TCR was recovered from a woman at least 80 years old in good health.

The CDR3 DNA follows: TGCGCCAGCAGCAACCCCGAAAGGGTCGACAGGGGCGGGGATTCACCCCTCCACTTT. It specifies CASSNPERVDRGGDSPLHF. The chain combines TRBV5-1 with TRBJ1-6; 8 nucleotides match TRBD1. V shed 4 bases, J shed 8 bases, and the junction held 20 bases outside the gene matches. CDR1 SGHRS and CDR2 YFSETQ come from the germline V gene. This CDR3 has 19 amino acids.